The T cell receptor beta chain described here comes from a study of T cell responses to AZD1222 COVID-19 vaccine. The study, taken as a whole, reports: Among the donors, most were white British and more were female, and clonal diversity was possibly underestimated.

Worth noting for this clone: The antigen is undetermined.

Method: immunoSEQ multiplex PCR; TCRdb's copy keeps in-frame clones and lacks some. The sample has 180,000 or so clones; 92% are singletons. The source of this sequence is an adult who received the AZD1222 COVID-19 vaccine. The sample in question was peripheral blood, obtained 28 days after the second AZD1222 dose.

CDR3 nucleotide sequence: TGTGCCAGCAAGAGTAGGAACACTGAAGCTTTCTTT. Its translation is CASKSRNTEAFF. This chain links TRBV12-3 or TRBV12-4 with TRBJ1-1, with D hard to call. This CDR3 comprises 12 residues. The ends were cut back, 7 bases at V and 1 base at J, with 7 bases in the middle.